This T cell receptor (beta chain) was retrieved from a study of neurological immune-mediated disorders. Findings and limits, study-wide: The greatest TCR clonal expansion occurred in HTLV-1-associated myelopathy and the least in multiple sclerosis, which fell below healthy controls.

Between the trimmed V and J ends, which lost 0 bases and 3 bases, there was a span of 9 bases. The CDR3 runs to 14 residues. CDR1 is SGHRS and CDR2 is YFSETQ in the germline V gene. As for the cDNA, it was generated by 5'RACE with 10-nucleotide random UMIs. A single run covered 15-18 subjects with over 180 million TCR-beta sequences. TCRdb fed the 5' RACE reads into MiXCR, producing one record per CDR3 protein. Of 84,000 or so distinct CDR3 sequences in the sample, 10% to 13% are singletons; the top ten hold about 1.7%. This clonotype showed up many times. The antigen is undetermined. Sequenced input: PBMCs. The receptor was isolated from a man aged 35-49 years in good health. The genes are TRBV5-1 and TRBJ1-1; D is uncertain. The CDR3: CASSLEDGYTEAFF. CDR3 nucleotide sequence: TGCGCCAGCAGCTTGGAGGACGGCTACACTGAAGCTTTCTTT.